The TCR beta chain described here comes from a study of identical twins. This CDR3 region has 18 residues. Deletions cut 4 bases from V and 0 bases from J, with 22 bases between. CDR1 SGHRS and CDR2 YFSETQ come from the germline V gene. TCRdb independently ran MiXCR on the 5' RACE reads; one entry per CDR3 protein. This table has 500,000 to 650,000 distinct CDR3 sequences, approximately 20% appearing once. This sample also belongs to another study, concerning yellow fever vaccine responses in identical twins.

Source material: CD4+ T cells sorted from blood. This sequence originates from a young woman in good health. The rearrangement links TRBV5-1 to TRBJ2-5; possibly TRBD1 or TRBD2 for D (5 bases each). The CDR3 here is CASSLGTKNILYQETQYF. Written as DNA, the CDR3 is TGCGCCAGCAGCCTCGGGACCAAAAATATTTTGTACCAAGAGACCCAGTACTTC.